The subject of this entry is one TCR beta chain. Profiling that covered TCR beta VDJ and CDR3 relied on genomic DNA as its template. MiXCR, run by TCRdb on the reads, gives a single entry per CDR3 protein. The sample has a few hundred thousand distinct CDR3 sequences; roughly 50% are singletons. This sample stems from a study of CD8+CD57+ T cells in acquired aplastic anemia. Looking at the study overall: An average of roughly 3 ug of DNA was obtained from sorted CD4+ and CD8+ cells.

This CDR3 spans 16 amino acids. The V gene's germline CDR1 is KGHDR and CDR2 SFDVKD. V shed 3 bases, J shed 3 bases, and the junction held 5 bases outside the gene matches. CD8+CD57+ cell expansion, shown by flow cytometry, had occurred in the patients selected for sequencing. This receptor was identified in a human donor with aplastic anemia. Sequencing input: sorted CD4+, CD8+, or CD8+CD57+ T cells (not recorded which) from PBMCs. This chain links TRBV24-1 with TRBJ2-2; 8 bases match TRBD1. CDR3 protein: CATSDRDRGDTGELFF. The CDR3 nucleotides are TGTGCCACCAGTGATCGAGACAGGGGCGACACCGGGGAGCTGTTTTTT.